The table lists the clone carrying this TCR beta chain with many counts. The data originate from a study of T cell responses to AZD1222 COVID-19 vaccine. Profiling relied on immunoSEQ multiplex PCR, and the TCRdb table lists in-frame clones only, not all of them. The sample yields 150,000 to 200,000 clones, under 95% seen once. The CDR3 sequence is 13 residues long. Germline V gene data show CDR1 as SGHTA and CDR2 as FQGTGA. V was clipped by 5 bases and J by 4 bases; unmatched bases: 5. The sequence came from an adult who received the AZD1222 COVID-19 vaccine. This chain connects TRBV7-3 to TRBJ2-7; 7 bases map to TRBD1. The sequenced sample was peripheral blood, obtained 28 days after the second AZD1222 dose. In DNA form, the CDR3 reads TGTGCCAGCAGCACGGGACAGCCGTACGAGCAGTACTTC. Amino acids: CASSTGQPYEQYF.